This passage covers 19 T cell receptor beta chains from one sample sequenced in a study of identical twins. TCRdb redid the calling of the 5' RACE reads with MiXCR, one entry per CDR3 protein. The repertoire includes about 150,000 distinct CDR3 sequences, under 4.5% of them detected once, and more than 6.5% sits in the top ten. Sequenced material: memory T cells sorted from blood. The source is a man younger than 30 in good health.

This clonotype appeared a few times. The rearrangement links TRBV6-5 to TRBJ1-6, with 8 nucleotides matching TRBD1. The CDR3 has 16 residues. V gave up 2 bases and J gave up 5 bases; unmatched junction bases: 5. Per the germline V gene, CDR1 is MNHEY and CDR2 is SVGAGI. The CDR3 DNA follows: TGTGCCAGCAGTTACCCTGGGACAGGACATAATTCACCCCTCCACTTT. Amino acid sequence: CASSYPGTGHNSPLHF.

The table lists this clonotype with many counts. V and J are TRBV12-3 or TRBV12-4 and TRBJ1-5; TRBD1 aligns across 7 bases. The CDR3 spans 16 residues. The V segment lost 5 bases and the J segment 0 bases; nucleotides outside the gene matches: 7. The chain's CDR3 is CASSPRGGDSNQPQHF. Written as DNA, the CDR3 is TGTGCCAGCAGTCCCAGGGGGGGCGATAGCAATCAGCCCCAGCATTTT.

Ten or more counts support this clonotype. The genes are TRBV5-1 and TRBJ2-3; the match to TRBD2 covers 9 bases. There are 14 residues in the CDR3. Unmatched junction bases numbered 8, after V lost 6 bases and J lost 6 bases. The germline gives CDR1 SGHRS, CDR2 YFSETQ. The CDR3 protein is CASTAGGPRDTQYF. DNA of the CDR3: TGCGCCAGCACCGCGGGAGGGCCTCGGGATACGCAGTATTTT. Complete variable domain (other parts from reference TRBV5-1 and TRBJ2-3): KAGVTQTPRYLIKTRGQQVTLSCSPISGHRSVSWYQQTPGQGLQFLFEYFSETQRNKGNFPGRFSGRQFSNSRSEMNVSTLELGDSALYLCASTAGGPRDTQYFGPGTRLTVL.

This clonotype was picked up many times. The V gene is TRBV10-3, the J gene TRBJ2-1, with TRBD1 matching 10 bases. Germline trimming cut 7 bases from V and 5 bases from J; bases unmatched to any gene: 2. The CDR3 covers 13 residues. CDR1 is ENHRY, CDR2 SYGVKD, per germline. The DNA of the CDR3 is TGTGCCATCACGACAGGGGGCAACAATGAGCAGTTCTTC. This gives the protein CAITTGGNNEQFF.

In its sample, this clonotype was seen many times. The chain uses TRBV12-3 or TRBV12-4 and TRBJ1-5; D remains ambiguous. The CDR3 is 15 residues long. Trimming shortened V by 2 bases and J by 4 bases, and 12 bases separated the two germline ends. This chain's CDR3 is CASSLSGAVNQPQHF. CDR3 in DNA: TGTGCCAGCAGTTTATCGGGTGCGGTGAATCAGCCCCAGCATTTT.

In this sample, this clonotype turned up many times. V and J are TRBV24-1 and TRBJ2-1; either TRBD1 or TRBD2 may fit D (6 bases each). V dropped 1 base and J dropped 2 bases, with 14 bases sitting between them. CDR3 length: 17 amino acids. Germline V CDR1 and CDR2: KGHDR, SFDVKD. CDR3 nucleotide sequence: TGTGCCACCAGTGATTTTGGGGGGCGAGGGACCTACAATGAGCAGTTCTTC. The encoded protein is CATSDFGGRGTYNEQFF.

This clonotype was seen ten or more times. The chain employs TRBV6-2 or TRBV6-3 and TRBJ2-1, with 16 positions matching TRBD2. The J segment lost 4 bases and the V segment lost 2 bases, leaving 14 bases of the junction unmatched. The CDR3 contains 21 residues. Germline V gene sequence: CDR1 MNHEY, CDR2 SVGEGT. CDR3 coding DNA: TGTGCCAGCAGTTACGCCAGGCGGACGGGACTAGCGGGAGGGATTTACAATGAGCAGTTCTTC. Its translation is CASSYARRTGLAGGIYNEQFF.

This clonotype has a count of ten or more. The chain joins TRBV20-1 to TRBJ2-3; 11 bases fit TRBD2. V lost 5 bases to trimming and J lost 4 bases; unmatched junction nucleotides: 11. The CDR3 has 16 residues. Germline V lookup: CDR1 DFQATT, CDR2 SNEGSKA (reference sequence). CDR3 sequence (DNA): TGCAGTGCTGACGAAGCCCATAGCGGGAGGGCAGATACGCAGTATTTT. Its translation: CSADEAHSGRADTQYF.

At least ten counts were recorded for this clonotype. The chain employs TRBV5-1 and TRBJ2-7; 8 bases match TRBD1. J gave up 2 bases and V 6 bases, and 7 bases lay outside the gene matches. This CDR3 has 14 residues. CDR1 and CDR2 (germline): SGHRS, YFSETQ. The CDR3 is CASKPGTGPYEQYF. In DNA, the CDR3 is TGCGCCAGCAAACCCGGGACAGGACCCTACGAGCAGTACTTC.

Notes on this clonotype: A much larger clone is a single base away; this may be a read error. The J gene is TRBJ2-1, the V gene TRBV20-1; TRBD1 aligns across 7 bases. This CDR3 region has 14 residues. CDR1 is DFQATT, CDR2 SNEGSKA, per germline (reference sequence). V was pared by 5 bases and J by 5 bases, with 9 bases of the junction left unmatched. The CDR3 is CSAVRDSGNNEQFF. CDR3 coding DNA: TGCAGTGCTGTCCGGGACAGTGGAAACAATGAGCAGTTCTTC.

This clonotype was seen ten or more times. This rearrangement joins TRBV12-3 or TRBV12-4 to TRBJ1-1; a possible D gene is TRBD1 (5 bases). The length of the CDR3 is 15 residues. Trimming cost V 3 bases and J 2 bases, with 13 bases left between them. The CDR3 DNA follows: TGTGCCAGCAGTTTCGGGGGGACTTTAAACACTGAAGCTTTCTTT. Amino acid sequence: CASSFGGTLNTEAFF.

This clonotype was picked up many times. This chain links TRBV20-1 with TRBJ1-1; D call uncertain. The CDR3 has 14 amino acids. The V end lost 1 base, the J end lost 1 base, and 10 bases lay between the germline ends. Germline V gene lookup returns CDR1 DFQATT and CDR2 SNEGSKA (reference sequence). CDR3 region: CSARARRANTEAFF. CDR3 bases: TGCAGTGCTAGAGCCCGGCGGGCGAACACTGAAGCTTTCTTT.

This clonotype was observed many times. The V call is TRBV4-2, the J call TRBJ1-1, with no clear D. This CDR3 region has 13 residues. In germline, CDR1 is LGHNA, CDR2 YNFKEQ. V lost 0 bases, J lost 10 bases, and 12 bases lay in between. The CDR3, as DNA: TGTGCCAGCAGCCAAGATTGGCAGAGGTTAGCTTTCTTT. Translating it yields CASSQDWQRLAFF.

This clonotype has ten or more counts. CDR3 residues: CASRRAQETQYF. DNA of the CDR3: TGTGCCAGCAGACGGGCACAAGAGACCCAGTACTTC. The genes are TRBV6-6 and TRBJ2-5; D is ambiguous. Trimming removed 6 bases from V and 2 bases from J, with 7 bases in between. This CDR3 is 12 amino acids long. Germline V gene data show CDR1 as MNHNY and CDR2 as SVGAGI (reference sequence).

The sample holds many counts of this clonotype. The chain has TRBV29-1 and TRBJ1-2, with D perhaps matching TRBD1 (6 bases). Germline CDR1 reads SQVTM; CDR2 reads ANQGSEA. The V end was cut by 7 bases, the J end by 4 bases, with 19 bases between. The CDR3 is 14 residues long. In DNA, the CDR3 is TGCAGCGCCTTAATACAGGGAGGGGGCTATGGCTACACCTTC. Its protein product is CSALIQGGGYGYTF.

This clonotype was seen repeatedly, ten times or more. The chain uses TRBV6-2 or TRBV6-3 and TRBJ1-2; TRBD1 matches 7 bases. CDR1 MNHEY and CDR2 SVGEGT come from the germline V gene. There are 13 residues in the CDR3. J lost 2 bases, V lost 6 bases, and 3 bases had no gene match. CDR3 region: CASRPGQNYGYTF. CDR3 sequence (DNA): TGTGCCAGCAGGCCGGGACAGAACTATGGCTACACCTTC.

This clonotype was recorded a few times. The chain joins TRBV30 to TRBJ2-3; no clear D. V was clipped by 4 bases and J by 7 bases, with 18 bases between them. Looked up from germline, CDR1 is GTSNPN and CDR2 is SVGIG (reference sequence). The CDR3 is made up of 14 amino acids. The CDR3 here is CAWTNTLESHTQYF. CDR3 in DNA: TGTGCCTGGACGAACACCCTCGAAAGCCATACGCAGTATTTT.

At least ten counts were recorded for this clonotype. The chain couples TRBV24-1 to TRBJ2-5, with TRBD1 matching over 8 bases. Unmatched junction bases numbered 9, after V lost 3 bases and J lost 4 bases. The CDR3 contains 16 residues. Germline assignment: CDR1 KGHDR and CDR2 SFDVKD. CDR3 residues: CATSDPLGQGRETQYF. The CDR3 region has the DNA TGTGCCACCAGTGATCCATTAGGACAGGGAAGAGAGACCCAGTACTTC.

There are many counts of this clonotype. This sequence joins TRBV20-1 and TRBJ2-7, with 8 nucleotides matching TRBD2. There are 13 residues in the CDR3. Trimming took 6 bases from V and 0 from J; bases not matched to a gene: 4. In germline, CDR1 is DFQATT, CDR2 SNEGSKA (reference sequence). CDR3 loop: CSAYSGNSYEQYF. CDR3 in DNA: TGCAGTGCATATAGCGGGAACTCCTACGAGCAGTACTTC.